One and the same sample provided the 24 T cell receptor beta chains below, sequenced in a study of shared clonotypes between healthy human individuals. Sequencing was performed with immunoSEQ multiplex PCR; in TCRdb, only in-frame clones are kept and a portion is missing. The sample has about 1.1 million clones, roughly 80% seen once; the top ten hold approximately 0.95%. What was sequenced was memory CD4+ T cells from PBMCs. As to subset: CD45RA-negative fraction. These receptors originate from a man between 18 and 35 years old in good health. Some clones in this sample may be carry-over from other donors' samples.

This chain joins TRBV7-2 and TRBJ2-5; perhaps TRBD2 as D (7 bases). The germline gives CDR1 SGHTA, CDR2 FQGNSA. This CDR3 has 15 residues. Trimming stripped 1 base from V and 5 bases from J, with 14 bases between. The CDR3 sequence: CASSLVWGGQETQYF. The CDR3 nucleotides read TGTGCCAGCAGCTTAGTGTGGGGGGGGCAGGAGACCCAGTACTTC. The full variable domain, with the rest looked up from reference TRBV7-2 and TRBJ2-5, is GAGVSQSPSNKVTEKGKDVELRCDPISGHTALYWYRQSLGQGLEFLIYFQGNSAPDKSGLPSDRFSAERTGGSVSTLTIQRTQQEDSAVYLCASSLVWGGQETQYFGPGTRLLVL.

The CDR3 DNA follows: TGTGCCAGCGGAGATGGGACTAATGAAAAACTGTTTTTT. It specifies CASGDGTNEKLFF. The chain couples TRBV2 to TRBJ1-4; D unresolved. This CDR3 comprises 13 residues. V dropped 8 bases and J dropped 2 bases, with 9 bases sitting between them. Germline-derived CDR1 and CDR2 are SNHLY and FYNNEI.

This CDR3 reads CASSHGWNTGELFF. CDR3 bases: TGTGCCAGCTCACACGGCTGGAACACCGGGGAGCTGTTTTTT. The chain links TRBV18 to TRBJ2-2; D gene ambiguous. This CDR3 region has 14 residues. V was shortened by 4 bases and J by 1 base, with 7 bases between the two germline ends. CDR1 and CDR2 from the germline V gene are KGHSH and LQKENI. Combining the CDR3 with reference TRBV18 and TRBJ2-2 gives the whole variable domain NAGVMQNPRHLVRRRGQEARLRCSPMKGHSHVYWYRQLPEEGLKFMVYLQKENIIDESGMPKERFSAEFPKEGPSILRIQQVVRGDSAAYFCASSHGWNTGELFFGEGSRLTVL.

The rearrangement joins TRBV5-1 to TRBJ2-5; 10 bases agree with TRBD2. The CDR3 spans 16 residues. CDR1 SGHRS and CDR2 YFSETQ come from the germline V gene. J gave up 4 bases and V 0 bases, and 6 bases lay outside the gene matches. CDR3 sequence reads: CASSLGLAGDTETQYF. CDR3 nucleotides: TGCGCCAGCAGCTTGGGGCTAGCGGGAGACACAGAGACCCAGTACTTC.

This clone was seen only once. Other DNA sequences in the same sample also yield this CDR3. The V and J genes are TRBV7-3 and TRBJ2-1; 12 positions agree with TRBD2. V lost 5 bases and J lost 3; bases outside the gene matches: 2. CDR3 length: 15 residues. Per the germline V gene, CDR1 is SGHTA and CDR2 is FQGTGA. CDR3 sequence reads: CASSPTSGGYNEQFF. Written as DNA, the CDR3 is TGTGCCAGCAGCCCGACTAGCGGGGGCTACAATGAGCAGTTCTTC.

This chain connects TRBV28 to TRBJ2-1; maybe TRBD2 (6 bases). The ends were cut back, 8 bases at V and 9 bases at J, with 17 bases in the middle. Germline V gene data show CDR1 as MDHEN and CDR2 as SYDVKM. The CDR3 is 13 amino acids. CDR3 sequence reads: CASGTGVGGEQFF. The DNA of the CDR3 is TGTGCCAGCGGGACGGGAGTGGGGGGTGAGCAGTTCTTC.

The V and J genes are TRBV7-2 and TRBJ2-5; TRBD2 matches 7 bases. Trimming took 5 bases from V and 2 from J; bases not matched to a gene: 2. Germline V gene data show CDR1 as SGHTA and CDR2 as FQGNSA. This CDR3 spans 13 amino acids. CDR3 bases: TGTGCCAGCAGCCCGGGACTACAAGAGACCCAGTACTTC. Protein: CASSPGLQETQYF.

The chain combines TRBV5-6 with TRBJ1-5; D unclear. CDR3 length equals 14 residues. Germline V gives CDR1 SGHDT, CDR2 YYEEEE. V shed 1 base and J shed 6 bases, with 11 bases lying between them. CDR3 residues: CASSLLASAQPQHF. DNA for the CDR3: TGTGCCAGCAGCTTGTTGGCGAGCGCTCAGCCCCAGCATTTT.

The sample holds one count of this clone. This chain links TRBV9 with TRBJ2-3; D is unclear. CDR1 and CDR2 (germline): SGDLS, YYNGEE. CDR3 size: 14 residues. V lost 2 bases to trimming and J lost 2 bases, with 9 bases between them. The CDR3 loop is CASSVAPYTDTQYF. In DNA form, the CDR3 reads TGTGCCAGCAGCGTCGCCCCGTACACAGATACGCAGTATTTT.

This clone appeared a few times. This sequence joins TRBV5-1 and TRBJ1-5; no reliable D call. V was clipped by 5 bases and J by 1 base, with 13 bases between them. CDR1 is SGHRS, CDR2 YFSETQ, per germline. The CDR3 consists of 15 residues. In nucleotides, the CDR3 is TGCGCCAGCAGACTAGGCGTGGGGAGCAATCAGCCCCAGCATTTT. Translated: CASRLGVGSNQPQHF.

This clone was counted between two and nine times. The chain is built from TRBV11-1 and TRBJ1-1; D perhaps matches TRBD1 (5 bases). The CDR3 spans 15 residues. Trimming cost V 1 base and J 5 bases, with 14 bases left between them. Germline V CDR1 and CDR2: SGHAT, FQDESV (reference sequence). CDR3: CASSLDNMGGTEAFF. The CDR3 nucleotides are TGTGCCAGCAGCTTAGACAATATGGGGGGAACTGAAGCTTTCTTT.

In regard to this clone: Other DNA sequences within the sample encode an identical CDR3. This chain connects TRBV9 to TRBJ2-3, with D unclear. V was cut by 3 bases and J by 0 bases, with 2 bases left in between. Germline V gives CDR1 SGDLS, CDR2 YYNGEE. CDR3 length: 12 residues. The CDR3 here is CASSASTDTQYF. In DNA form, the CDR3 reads TGTGCCAGCAGCGCTAGCACAGATACGCAGTATTTT.

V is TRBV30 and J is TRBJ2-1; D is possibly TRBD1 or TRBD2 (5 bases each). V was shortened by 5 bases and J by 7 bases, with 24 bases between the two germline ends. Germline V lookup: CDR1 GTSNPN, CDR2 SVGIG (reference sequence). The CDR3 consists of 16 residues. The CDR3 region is CAWAALWGRRRNEQFF. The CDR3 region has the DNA TGTGCCTGGGCGGCCTTGTGGGGCCGCCGGAGGAATGAGCAGTTCTTC.

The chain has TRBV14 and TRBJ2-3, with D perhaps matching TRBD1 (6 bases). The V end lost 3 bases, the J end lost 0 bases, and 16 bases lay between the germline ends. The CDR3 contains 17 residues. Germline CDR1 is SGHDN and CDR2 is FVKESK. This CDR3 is CASSHLRGTESTDTQYF. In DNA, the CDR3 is TGTGCCAGCAGCCACCTCAGGGGCACGGAGAGCACAGATACGCAGTATTTT.

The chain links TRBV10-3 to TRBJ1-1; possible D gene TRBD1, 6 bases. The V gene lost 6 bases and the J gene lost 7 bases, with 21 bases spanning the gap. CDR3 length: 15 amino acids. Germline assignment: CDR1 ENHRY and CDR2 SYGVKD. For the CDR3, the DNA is TGTGCCATCAGGAGCCAAGTAGGGGGTTGGGGTGAAGCTTTCTTT. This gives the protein CAIRSQVGGWGEAFF.

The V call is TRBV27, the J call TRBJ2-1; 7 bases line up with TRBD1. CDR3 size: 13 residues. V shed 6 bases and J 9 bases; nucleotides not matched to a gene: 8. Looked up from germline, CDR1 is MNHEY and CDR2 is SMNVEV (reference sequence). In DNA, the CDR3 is TGTGCCAGCAGGTTTACAGGGGCTCGTGAGCAGTTCTTC. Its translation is CASRFTGAREQFF.

In DNA form, the CDR3 reads TGTGCCAGCAACCGGGGGTACATGAACACTGAAGCTTTCTTT. This gives the protein CASNRGYMNTEAFF. The chain recombines TRBV5-8 with TRBJ1-1, with D maybe TRBD1 (5 bases). CDR1 and CDR2 from the germline V gene are SGHTS and YDEGEE. Trimming removed 6 bases at V and 0 bases at J, with 12 bases between. This CDR3 has 14 amino acids.

This CDR3 reads CASSQSSEDRDTQYF. The DNA for the CDR3 is TGCGCCAGCAGTCAATCGTCGGAGGATCGGGATACGCAGTATTTT. V is TRBV23-1 and J is TRBJ2-3; D might be TRBD2 (5 bases). TRBV23-1 has ORF status, its function being uncertain. V was shortened by 0 bases and J by 6 bases, with 13 bases between the two germline ends. The CDR3 loop spans 15 amino acids.

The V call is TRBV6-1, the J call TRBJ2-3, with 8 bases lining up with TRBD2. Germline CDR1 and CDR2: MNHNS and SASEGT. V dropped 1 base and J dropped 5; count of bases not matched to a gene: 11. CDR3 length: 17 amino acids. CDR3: CASSEGGSGRWGDTQYF. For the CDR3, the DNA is TGTGCCAGCAGTGAAGGGGGGAGCGGGAGATGGGGAGATACGCAGTATTTT.

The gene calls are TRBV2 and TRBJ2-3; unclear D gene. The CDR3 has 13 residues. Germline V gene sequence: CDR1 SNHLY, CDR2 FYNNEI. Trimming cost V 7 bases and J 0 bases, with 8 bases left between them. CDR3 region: CASKAGSTDTQYF. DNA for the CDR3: TGTGCCAGCAAGGCCGGAAGCACAGATACGCAGTATTTT. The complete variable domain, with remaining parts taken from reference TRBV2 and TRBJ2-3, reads EPEVTQTPSHQVTQMGQEVILRCVPISNHLYFYWYRQILGQKVEFLVSFYNNEISEKSEIFDDQFSVERPDGSNFTLKIRSTKLEDSAMYFCASKAGSTDTQYFGPGTRLTVL.

CDR3 DNA sequence: TGTGCCAGCTCGGAATTCAAGTACGAGCAGTACTTC. Its translation is CASSEFKYEQYF. The rearrangement links TRBV18 to TRBJ2-7; D uncertain. V lost 6 bases to trimming and J lost 4 bases, with 10 bases between them. Germline-derived CDR1 and CDR2 are KGHSH and LQKENI. The length of the CDR3 is 12 residues.

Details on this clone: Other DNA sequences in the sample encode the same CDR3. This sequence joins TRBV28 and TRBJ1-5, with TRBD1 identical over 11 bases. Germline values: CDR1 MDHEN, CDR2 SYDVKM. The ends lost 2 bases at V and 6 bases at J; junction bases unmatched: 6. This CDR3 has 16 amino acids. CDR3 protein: CASSLGGTGGIQPQHF. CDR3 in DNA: TGTGCCAGCAGTTTAGGGGGGACAGGGGGGATTCAGCCCCAGCATTTT.

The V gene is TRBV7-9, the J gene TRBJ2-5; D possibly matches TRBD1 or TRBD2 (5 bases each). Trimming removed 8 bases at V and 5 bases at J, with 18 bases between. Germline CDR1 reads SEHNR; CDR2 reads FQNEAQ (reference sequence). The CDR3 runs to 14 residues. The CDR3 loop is CASESGDLGETQYF. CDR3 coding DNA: TGTGCCAGCGAATCCGGGGACCTGGGGGAGACCCAGTACTTC.

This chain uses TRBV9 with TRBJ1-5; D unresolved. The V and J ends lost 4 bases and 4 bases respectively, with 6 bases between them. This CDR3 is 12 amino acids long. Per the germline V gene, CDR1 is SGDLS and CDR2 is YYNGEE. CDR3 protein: CASSRGNQPQHF. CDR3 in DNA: TGTGCCAGCAGCCGGGGAAATCAGCCCCAGCATTTT.